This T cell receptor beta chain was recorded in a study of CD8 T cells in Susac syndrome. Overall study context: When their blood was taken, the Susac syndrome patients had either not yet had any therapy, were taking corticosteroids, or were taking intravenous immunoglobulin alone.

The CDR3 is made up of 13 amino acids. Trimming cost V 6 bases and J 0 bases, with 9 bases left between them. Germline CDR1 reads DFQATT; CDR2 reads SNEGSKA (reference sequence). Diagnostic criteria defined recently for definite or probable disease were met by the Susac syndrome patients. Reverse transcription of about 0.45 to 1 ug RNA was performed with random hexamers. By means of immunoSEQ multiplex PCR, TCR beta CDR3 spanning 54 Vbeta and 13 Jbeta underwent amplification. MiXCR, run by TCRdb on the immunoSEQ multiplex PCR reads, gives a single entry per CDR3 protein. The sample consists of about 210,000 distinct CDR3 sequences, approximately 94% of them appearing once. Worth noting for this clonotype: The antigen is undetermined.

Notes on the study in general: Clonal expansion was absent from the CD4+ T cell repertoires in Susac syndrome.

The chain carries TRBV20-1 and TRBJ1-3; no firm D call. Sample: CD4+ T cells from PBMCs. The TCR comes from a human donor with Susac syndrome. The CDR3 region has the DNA TGCAGTGCCCAGGTCGTCTCTGGAAACACCATATATTTT. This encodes CSAQVVSGNTIYF.